This T cell receptor beta chain comes out of a study of OX40 agonist ivuxolimab in advanced cancers. Study information: People in dose escalation had one of these cancers: hepatocellular carcinoma, melanoma, renal cell or head and neck cancer. Study findings and constraints: Average numbers of expanded clones were greater in CD8+ T cells than in CD4+.

With regard to this clone: Its cognate antigen is unknown.

Germline CDR1 and CDR2: LNHDA and SQIVND (reference sequence). CDR3 size: 15 residues. Trimming cost V 3 bases and J 0 bases, with 9 bases left between them. This table comes from immunoSEQ multiplex PCR, and its TCRdb copy is limited to in-frame clones, with some not included. The sample comprises approximately 15,000 clones, 75% to 90% of which are singletons, and around 20% rests with the top ten. The origin of this receptor is an adult with an advanced solid tumor such as melanoma, head and neck, liver or kidney cancer. The chain joins TRBV19 to TRBJ1-5; D unclear. Source: CD4+ or CD8+ T cells sorted from blood, taken in a trial of the OX40 agonist ivuxolimab. The CDR3 reads CASSISSPSNQPQHF. Here the CDR3 DNA reads TGTGCCAGTAGTATTTCCAGTCCTAGCAATCAGCCCCAGCATTTT. The whole variable domain, filled in from reference TRBV19 and TRBJ1-5, reads DGGITQSPKYLFRKEGQNVTLSCEQNLNHDAMYWYRQDPGQGLRLIYYSQIVNDFQKGDIAEGYSVSREKKESFPLTVTSAQKNPTAFYLCASSISSPSNQPQHFGDGTRLSIL.